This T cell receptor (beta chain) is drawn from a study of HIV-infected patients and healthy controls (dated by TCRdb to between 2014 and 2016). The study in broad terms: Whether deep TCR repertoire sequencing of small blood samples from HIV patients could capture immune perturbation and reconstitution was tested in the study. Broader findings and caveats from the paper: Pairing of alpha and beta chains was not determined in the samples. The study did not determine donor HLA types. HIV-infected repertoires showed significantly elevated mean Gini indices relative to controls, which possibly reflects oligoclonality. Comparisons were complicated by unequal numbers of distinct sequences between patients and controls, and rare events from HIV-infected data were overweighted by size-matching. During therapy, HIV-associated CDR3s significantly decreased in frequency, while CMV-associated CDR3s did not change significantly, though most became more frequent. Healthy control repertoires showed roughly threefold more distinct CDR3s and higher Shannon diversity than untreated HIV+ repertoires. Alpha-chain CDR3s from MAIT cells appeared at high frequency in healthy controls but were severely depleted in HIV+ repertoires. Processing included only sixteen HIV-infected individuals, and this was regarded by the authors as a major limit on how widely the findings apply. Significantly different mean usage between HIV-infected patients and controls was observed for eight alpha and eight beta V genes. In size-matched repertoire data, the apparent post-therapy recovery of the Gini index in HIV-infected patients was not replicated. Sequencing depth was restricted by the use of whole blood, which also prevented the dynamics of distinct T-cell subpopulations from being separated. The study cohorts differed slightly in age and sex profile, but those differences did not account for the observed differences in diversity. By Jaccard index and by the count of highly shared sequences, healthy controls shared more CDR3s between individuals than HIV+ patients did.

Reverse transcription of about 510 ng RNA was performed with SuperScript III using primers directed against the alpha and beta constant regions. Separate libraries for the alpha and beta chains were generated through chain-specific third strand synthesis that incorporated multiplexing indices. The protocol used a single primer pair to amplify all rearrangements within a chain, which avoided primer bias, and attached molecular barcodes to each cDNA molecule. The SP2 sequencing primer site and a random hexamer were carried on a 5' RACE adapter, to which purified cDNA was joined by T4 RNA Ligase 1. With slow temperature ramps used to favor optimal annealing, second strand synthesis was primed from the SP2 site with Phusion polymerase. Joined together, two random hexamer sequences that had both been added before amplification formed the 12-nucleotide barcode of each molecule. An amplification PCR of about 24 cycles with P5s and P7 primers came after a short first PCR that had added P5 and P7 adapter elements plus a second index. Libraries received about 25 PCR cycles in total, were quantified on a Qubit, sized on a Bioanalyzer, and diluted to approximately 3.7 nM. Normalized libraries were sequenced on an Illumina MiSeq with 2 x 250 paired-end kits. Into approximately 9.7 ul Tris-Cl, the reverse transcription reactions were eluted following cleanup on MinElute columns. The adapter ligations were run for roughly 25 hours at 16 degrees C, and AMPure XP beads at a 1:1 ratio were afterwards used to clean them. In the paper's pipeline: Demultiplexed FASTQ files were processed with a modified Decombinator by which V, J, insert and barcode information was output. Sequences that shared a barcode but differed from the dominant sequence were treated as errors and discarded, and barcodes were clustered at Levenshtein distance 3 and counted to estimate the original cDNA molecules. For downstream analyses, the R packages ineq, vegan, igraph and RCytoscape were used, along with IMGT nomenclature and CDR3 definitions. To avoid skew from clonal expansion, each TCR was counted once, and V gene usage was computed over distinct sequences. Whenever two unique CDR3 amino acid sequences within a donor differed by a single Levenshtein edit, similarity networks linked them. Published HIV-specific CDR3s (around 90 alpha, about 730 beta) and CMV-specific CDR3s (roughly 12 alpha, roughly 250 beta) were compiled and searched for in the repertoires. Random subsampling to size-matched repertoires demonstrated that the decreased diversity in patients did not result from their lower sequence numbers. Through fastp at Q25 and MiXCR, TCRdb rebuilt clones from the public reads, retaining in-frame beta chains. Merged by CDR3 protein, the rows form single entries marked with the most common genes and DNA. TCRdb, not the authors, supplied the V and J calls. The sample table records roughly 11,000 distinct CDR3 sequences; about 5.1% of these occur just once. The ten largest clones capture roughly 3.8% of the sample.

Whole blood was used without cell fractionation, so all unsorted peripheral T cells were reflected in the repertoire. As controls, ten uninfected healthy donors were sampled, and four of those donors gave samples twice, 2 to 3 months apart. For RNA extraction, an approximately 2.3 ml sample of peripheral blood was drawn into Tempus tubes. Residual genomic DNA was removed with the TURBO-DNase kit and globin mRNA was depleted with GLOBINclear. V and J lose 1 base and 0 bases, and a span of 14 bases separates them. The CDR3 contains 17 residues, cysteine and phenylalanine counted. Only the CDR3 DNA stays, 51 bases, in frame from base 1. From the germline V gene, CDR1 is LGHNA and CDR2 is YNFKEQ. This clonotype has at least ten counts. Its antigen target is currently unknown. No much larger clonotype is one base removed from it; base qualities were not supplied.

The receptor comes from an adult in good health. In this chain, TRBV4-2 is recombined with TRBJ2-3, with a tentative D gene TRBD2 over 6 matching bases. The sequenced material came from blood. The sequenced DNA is TGTGCCAGCAGCCAAGCTCATCGGGGGATAAGCACAGATACGCAGTATTTT. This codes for CASSQAHRGISTDTQYF.